This T cell receptor (beta chain) was observed in a study of T-cell reconstitution after alpha-beta-depleted transplantation in children. General study points: It was surviving recipient T cells and thymic progenitors that gave some patients high TCRbeta diversity at day 60. In patients about two months after transplant, alpha-beta T cells reportedly arose from several hundred expanded graft clones. When one year had passed after transplant, most T-cell counts and diversity came from newly produced T cells.

This clonotype was detected a few times. Antigen unknown. V was trimmed by 1 base and J by 2 bases, leaving 3 bases between them. The CDR3 has 12 residues. Germline V gene sequence: CDR1 MNHEY, CDR2 SVGEGT. It was with unique molecular identifiers that the TCRbeta library was prepared. A single record per CDR3 protein comes from TCRdb applying MiXCR to the PCR reads. The repertoire holds some 200,000 distinct CDR3 sequences, with around 7.7% as singletons. This clonotype was sampled from a male patient aged 2-15 years who had a stem cell transplant for acute myeloid leukemia, so the T cells may come from the graft donor. This rearrangement joins TRBV6-2 or TRBV6-3 to TRBJ2-7; D is uncertain. This sample comprised PBMCs, mostly from graft donor cells, obtained 360 days after TCRalphabeta/CD19-depleted stem cell transplant. CDR3: CASSYWTYEQYF. DNA for the CDR3: TGTGCCAGCAGTTACTGGACCTACGAGCAGTACTTC.